A single T cell receptor beta chain is shown here with its context. Patients were all untreated before their thyroid surgery. Using MiXCR, TCRdb re-called clones from the PCR reads. The sample shows approximately 17,000 clones, under 30% of them seen only once. This sample is part of a study of metastatic and nonmetastatic thyroid tumors. Study overall: Repertoire data that came from the blood and tumor or nodule tissue of malignant and benign thyroid patients were compared.

Germline V CDR1 and CDR2: SNHLY, FYNNEI. The CDR3 spans 11 residues. The V end lost 7 bases, the J end lost 5 bases, and 8 bases lay between the germline ends. The TCR was taken from a female donor with papillary thyroid cancer or a benign thyroid nodule (not recorded which). Some clones in this sample may be carry-over from other donors' samples. The chain is built from TRBV2 and TRBJ2-5, with D hard to call. Sequenced: tumor tissue. CDR3 sequence (DNA): TGTGCCAGCATTGAGCTCGAGACCCAGTACTTC. This codes for CASIELETQYF. The complete variable domain, with remaining parts taken from reference TRBV2 and TRBJ2-5, reads EPEVTQTPSHQVTQMGQEVILRCVPISNHLYFYWYRQILGQKVEFLVSFYNNEISEKSEIFDDQFSVERPDGSNFTLKIRSTKLEDSAMYFCASIELETQYFGPGTRLLVL.